This entry features one T cell receptor (beta chain) sequence. What antigen it recognizes has not been identified. No base quality information exists; no much larger clone differs at one position. Spanning cysteine to phenylalanine, the CDR3 consists of 13 amino acids. The DNA shown is the 39-base CDR3, in frame from base 1. The germline V gene provides CDR1 SGHDN and CDR2 FVKESK. Deletion took 1 base off V and 7 bases off J, with a span of 7 bases between the germline ends. A patient counted as having stable Graves' hyperthyroidism if no progression to ophthalmopathy occurred over 18 months of follow-up. Hyperthyroidism patients were aged 18 to 65 years and newly diagnosed, with disease duration of less than 2 months. Any patient with an uncontrolled infection, another autoimmune disease, pregnancy or lactation was excluded. Diagnoses were established on the basis of clinical symptoms, serum thyroxine and TRAb, thyroid ultrasound, and orbital computed tomography. PBMCs were separated from around 9.1 ml of fresh peripheral blood using Ficoll-Paque density gradient centrifugation. Total RNA was extracted with Trizol reagent, and quality was checked on an Agilent 2100 Bioanalyzer.

The TCR beta CDR3 regions were amplified from the RNA transcripts. The TCR CDR3 was subjected to a first round of RT-PCR using the HTBI primer set and the Qiagen OneStep RT-PCR kit. A second multiplex PCR round built the libraries, followed by size selection and purification. Paired-end sequencing of the libraries was performed with 100 bp reads on an Illumina HiSeq2000. The source study handled its data this way. SOAPnuke was used to process the raw data, throwing out any read that contained adapters or uncalled bases, had a mean Phred below 15, or lacked an exact constant-primer or identifier match. COPE v1.2.5 was used to merge the high-quality paired reads, and each unique nucleotide sequence was defined as a clonotype. MiTCR v1.1 was used to align clonotypes to the IMGT TRBV, TRBD and TRBJ reference segments. The analysis was restricted to V-J combinations with a frequency above 0.0001, which together covered 99% to 99.2% of the repertoires. The TCS score was defined as F50 (clonal expansion) divided by E x V (chaos), with BLOSUM62-based TCRdist calculated between CDR3 peptides within each V-J. Welch's t-statistics and random forest reduced 450 to 600 V-J features to around 14, which were used in a naive Bayes classifier (R e1071). Thyroid-blood repertoire similarity was quantified with the Morisita-Horn index. In TCRdb, the public reads were trimmed at Q25 with fastp and aligned with MiXCR, with productive beta chains retained. Identical CDR3 proteins give one entry, which carries the most common genes and DNA. For this entry, the V and J calls and clone size follow TCRdb and not the study's own pipeline. Recorded for this sample are 700,000 to 950,000 distinct CDR3 sequences; approximately 40% of them occurred a single time. Around 29% of the sample is taken by the ten largest.

These data are taken from a study of T cells in Graves' hyperthyroidism and ophthalmopathy (dated by TCRdb to 2018 to 2020). Regarding the complete study: Peripheral blood was collected at initial diagnosis, before any treatment. To identify TCR V-J signatures that set the groups apart, the researchers used a discovery cohort of about a hundred patients, made up of 43 with Graves' ophthalmopathy and 57 with stable Graves' hyperthyroidism. The 100 discovery patients were divided at random into training and test sets in a 7:3 ratio. The study also compared thyroid tissue and blood T-cell repertoires from more than five Graves' hyperthyroidism patients. TCR Vbeta CDR3 sequencing of some 140 peripheral blood samples (roughly 41 ophthalmopathy, 75 or so hyperthyroidism and roughly 17 progressor patients) is reported in the paper. After sampling, hyperthyroidism patients received methimazole starting at 30 mg daily, and ophthalmopathy patients received high-dose intravenous methylprednisolone. Prospective prediction of ophthalmopathy was tested in an independent validation cohort consisting of 18 hyperthyroidism patients and about 17 patients who later progressed to ophthalmopathy. Summary of the overall study and its limitations: No statistical method was used to fix the sample size in advance, and group allocation was not hidden from the investigators. Most expanded thyroid clonotypes (frequency above 0.001) were also found in blood, which suggests that blood repertoires may mirror thyroid immune responses. In validation, the model predicted progression to ophthalmopathy with approximately 71% sensitivity and about 72% specificity, a median of 6.5 months before onset. A model built on a 13 V-J signature distinguished ophthalmopathy from stable hyperthyroidism, reaching about 88% sensitivity and about 81% specificity in cross-validation and 80%/75% in testing.

The origin of this receptor is a woman in her forties with Graves' hyperthyroidism. Here the chain combines TRBV14 and TRBJ2-2, with no reliable assignment of the D segment. Material: blood. CDR3 reads: CASSQVRDGELFF. The DNA reads as follows: TGTGCCAGCAGCCAAGTACGAGACGGGGAGCTGTTTTTT.